This entry features one TCR beta chain sequence. These data come from a study of blood T cell repertoires in COVID-19. About the study: The United States, Italy and Spain were the sources of the acute and convalescent COVID-19 samples. PBMCs, B-cell-depleted T cells, or T cells were the source of the cDNA or gDNA that made up the material.

Patients of the Seattle cohort, enrolled during active infection, were followed longitudinally. The CDR3 is 13 residues long. Germline CDR1 and CDR2: SEHNR and FQNEAQ (reference sequence). V was clipped by 1 base and J by 7 bases, with 7 bases between them. Original processing notes: How many nucleated cells were present was estimated from reference gene primer amplification. Clones were read by immunoSEQ multiplex PCR, and TCRdb kept only the in-frame ones, dropping some. That table is the source of V, J and clone size, and D and trimming were worked out from the DNA. The sample includes about 150,000 clones, 84% of them seen just once.

The sample consisted of peripheral blood. The chain links TRBV7-9 to TRBJ2-2; no clear D. The TCR comes from a man younger than 45 with COVID-19, enrolled during active disease. Here the CDR3 DNA reads TGTGCCAGCAGCTTAGTGTCCGTCGGGGAGCTGTTTTTT. Amino acid sequence: CASSLVSVGELFF. Full variable domain (missing parts from reference TRBV7-9 and TRBJ2-2): DTGVSQNPRHKITKRGQNVTFRCDPISEHNRLYWYRQTLGQGPEFLTYFQNEAQLEKSRLLSDRFSAERPKGSFSTLEIQRTEQGDSAMYLCASSLVSVGELFFGEGSRLTVL.